Given below is one T cell receptor beta chain in context. Its antigen is undetermined. MiXCR, run by TCRdb on the RT-PCR reads, gives a single entry per CDR3 protein. The sample records hundreds of thousands of distinct CDR3 sequences, 11% being singletons. The data are from a study of response to subunit inactivated influenza vaccine. This CDR3 has 16 amino acids. With 1 base clipped from V and 2 bases from J, the junction kept 4 bases outside the gene matches. The germline CDR1 and CDR2 sequences are KGHDR and SFDVKD. Study results and caveats: With each seasonal influenza vaccination, the authors suggested, few new T cells are recruited.

The chain carries TRBV24-1 and TRBJ2-3; 8 nucleotides align to TRBD2. This sequence originates from a man aged 45-65 years who received an inactivated influenza vaccine. The source material was PBMCs from blood, sampled more than 35 days after vaccination. Here the CDR3 DNA reads TGTGCCACCAGTGATTTTAGCGGGACGACCACAGATACGCAGTATTTT. Protein product: CATSDFSGTTTDTQYF.